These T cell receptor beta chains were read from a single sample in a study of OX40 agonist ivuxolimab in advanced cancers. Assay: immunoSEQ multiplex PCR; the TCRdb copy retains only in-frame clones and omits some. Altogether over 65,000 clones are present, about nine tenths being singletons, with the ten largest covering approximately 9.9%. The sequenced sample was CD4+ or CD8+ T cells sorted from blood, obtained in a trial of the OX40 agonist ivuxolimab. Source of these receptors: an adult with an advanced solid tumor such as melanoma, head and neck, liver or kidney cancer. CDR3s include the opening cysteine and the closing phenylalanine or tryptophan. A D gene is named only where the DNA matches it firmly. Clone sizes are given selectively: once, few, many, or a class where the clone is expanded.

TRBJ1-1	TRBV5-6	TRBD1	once	CASSLGQGYTEAFF	TGTGCCAGCAGTTTGGGACAGGGTTACACTGAAGCTTTCTTT
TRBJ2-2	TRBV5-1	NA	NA	CASSFLNTGELFF	TGCGCCAGCAGCTTCCTGAACACCGGGGAGCTGTTTTTT
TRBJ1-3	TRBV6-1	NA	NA	CASSESEGLSGNTIYF	TGTGCCAGCAGTGAAAGCGAGGGGCTCTCTGGAAACACCATATATTTT
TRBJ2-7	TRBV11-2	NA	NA	CASSRGQWDEQYF	TGTGCCAGCAGCCGTGGACAATGGGACGAGCAGTACTTC
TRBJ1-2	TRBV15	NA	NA	CATSGDPLAAVPIGYTF	TGTGCCACCAGCGGAGACCCTCTGGCAGCGGTCCCTATCGGCTACACCTTC
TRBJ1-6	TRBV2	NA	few	CASGQGSPLHF	TGTGCCAGCGGGCAGGGTTCACCCCTCCACTTT
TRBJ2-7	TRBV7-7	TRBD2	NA	CASSLGRGAIYEQYF	TGTGCCAGCAGCTTAGGGCGGGGGGCTATTTACGAGCAGTACTTC
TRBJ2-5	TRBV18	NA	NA	CASSPVGGAETQYF	TGTGCCAGCTCACCGGTTGGGGGCGCCGAGACCCAGTACTTC
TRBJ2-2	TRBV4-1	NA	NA	CASSPYPGLNTGELFF	TGCGCCAGCAGCCCCTACCCGGGGTTGAACACCGGGGAGCTGTTTTTT
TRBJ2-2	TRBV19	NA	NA	CASSILAGELFF	NA
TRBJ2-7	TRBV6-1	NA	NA	CASSPPPGPEQYF	TGTGCCAGCAGTCCGCCCCCGGGACCCGAGCAGTACTTC
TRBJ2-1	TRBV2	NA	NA	CASSEALRGTLRDEQFF	TGTGCCAGCAGTGAAGCGCTTCGTGGGACACTTAGGGATGAGCAGTTCTTC
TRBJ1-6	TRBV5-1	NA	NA	CASPAIAERRINSPLHF	TGCGCCAGCCCCGCCATTGCCGAACGCAGAATTAATTCACCCCTCCACTTT
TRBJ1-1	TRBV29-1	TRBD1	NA	CSVVGQGGNTEAFF	TGCAGCGTTGTGGGACAGGGTGGCAACACTGAAGCTTTCTTT
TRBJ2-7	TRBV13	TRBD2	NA	CASSSTSDEQYF	TGTGCCAGCAGCTCGACTAGCGACGAGCAGTACTTC
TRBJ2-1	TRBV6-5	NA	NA	CASSDPGVGEQFF	TGTGCCAGCAGTGACCCTGGAGTAGGTGAGCAGTTCTTC
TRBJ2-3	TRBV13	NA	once	CASSSTDTQYF	TGTGCCAGCAGCTCTACAGATACGCAGTATTTT
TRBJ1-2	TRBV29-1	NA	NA	CSSRPLRDHYGYTF	TGCAGCTCGAGACCTCTCCGGGACCACTATGGCTACACCTTC
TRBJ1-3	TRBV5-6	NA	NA	CASSSGRHSGNTIYF	TGTGCCAGCAGCTCTGGACGGCACTCTGGAAACACCATATATTTT
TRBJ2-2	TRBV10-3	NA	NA	CAISESTGGELFF	TGTGCCATCAGTGAGTCGACGGGCGGGGAGCTGTTTTTT
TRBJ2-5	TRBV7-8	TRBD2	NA	CASSFSGGAAETQYF	TGTGCCAGCAGCTTTAGCGGGGGGGCTGCAGAGACCCAGTACTTC
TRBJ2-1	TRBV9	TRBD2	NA	CASSLSGGYNEQFF	TGTGCCAGCAGCTTAAGCGGGGGCTACAATGAGCAGTTCTTC
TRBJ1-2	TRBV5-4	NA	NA	CASSLDTHYGYTF	TGTGCCAGCAGCTTGGACACCCACTATGGCTACACCTTC
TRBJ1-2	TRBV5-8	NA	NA	CASSSNREVLNYGYTF	TGTGCCAGCAGCTCCAACAGGGAGGTTCTTAACTATGGCTACACCTTC
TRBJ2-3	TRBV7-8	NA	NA	CASSLRWGADTDTQYF	TGTGCCAGCAGCTTAAGGTGGGGGGCCGACACAGATACGCAGTATTTT
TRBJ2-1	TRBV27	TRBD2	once	CASAGIAGISSYNEQFF	TGTGCCAGCGCCGGGATAGCGGGGATTAGCTCCTACAATGAGCAGTTCTTC
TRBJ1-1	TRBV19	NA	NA	CASSMGVETEAFF	TGTGCCAGTAGTATGGGGGTTGAGACTGAAGCTTTCTTT
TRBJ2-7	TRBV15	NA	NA	CATSVLLGGDEQYF	TGTGCCACCAGCGTACTACTAGGAGGCGACGAGCAGTACTTC
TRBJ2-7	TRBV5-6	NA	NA	CASSLAENEYEQYF	TGTGCCAGCAGCTTGGCGGAAAACGAGTACGAGCAGTACTTC
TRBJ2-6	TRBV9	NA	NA	CASSLPVGGANVLTF	TGTGCCAGCAGCCTCCCGGTGGGAGGGGCCAACGTCCTGACTTTC
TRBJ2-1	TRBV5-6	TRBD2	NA	CASSGTNQIYNEQFF	TGTGCCAGCAGCGGGACTAACCAGATCTACAATGAGCAGTTCTTC
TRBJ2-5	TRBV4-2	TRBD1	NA	CASSPGQEELQETQYF	TGTGCCAGCAGCCCCGGACAGGAGGAACTCCAAGAGACCCAGTACTTC
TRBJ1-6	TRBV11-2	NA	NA	CASSLELSSYNSPLHF	TGTGCCAGCAGCTTAGAGTTGAGCTCCTATAATTCACCCCTCCACTTT
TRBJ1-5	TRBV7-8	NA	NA	CASSLALWGAADQPQHF	TGTGCCAGCAGCTTAGCGCTGTGGGGAGCGGCGGATCAGCCCCAGCATTTT
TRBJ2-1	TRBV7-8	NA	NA	CASSLEGQGSYNEQFF	TGTGCCAGCAGCTTAGAGGGTCAAGGATCCTACAATGAGCAGTTCTTC
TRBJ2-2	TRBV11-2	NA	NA	CASSPPGLGGGELFF	TGTGCCAGCAGCCCCCCCGGGCTGGGGGGCGGGGAGCTGTTTTTT
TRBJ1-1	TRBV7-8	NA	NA	CASSLAQGTEAFF	TGTGCCAGCAGCTTAGCACAGGGTACAGAAGCTTTCTTT
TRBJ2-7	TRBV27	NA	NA	CASSSSGPSYEQYF	TGTGCCAGCAGTTCCTCGGGACCTTCCTACGAGCAGTACTTC
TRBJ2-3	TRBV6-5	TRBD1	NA	CASSYTRTGSTDTQYF	TGTGCCAGCAGTTACACCCGGACAGGGAGCACAGATACGCAGTATTTT
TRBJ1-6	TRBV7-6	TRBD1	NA	CASSAGTGYYNSPLHF	TGTGCCAGCAGCGCCGGGACAGGGTATTATAATTCACCCCTCCACTTT
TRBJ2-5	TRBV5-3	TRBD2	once	CARSLDGISGELETQYF	TGTGCCAGAAGCTTGGATGGTATAAGCGGGGAATTAGAGACCCAGTACTTC
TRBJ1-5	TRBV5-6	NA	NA	CASTQGGNQPQHF	TGTGCCAGCACCCAGGGTGGCAATCAGCCCCAGCATTTT
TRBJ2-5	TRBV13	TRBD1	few	CASSLKSGGLGWETQYF	TGTGCCAGCAGCCTAAAGTCAGGGGGCTTAGGTTGGGAGACCCAGTACTTC